The 29 T cell receptor beta chains reported below all come from one sample, sequenced in a study of spatial heterogeneity in lung cancer. Study results and caveats: Higher tumor mutation counts went along with higher counts of expanded intratumoral alpha and beta TCRs.

TCRdb itself ran the 5' RACE reads through MiXCR, one entry per CDR3 protein. The sample lists 4,400 or so distinct CDR3 sequences; 9.5% to 15% were seen once. Documented time point: sample taken at primary tumor resection. Their recognized antigens are unknown. The specimen comprised lung tumor tissue, sampled at surgery. These receptors all come from a male donor with early-stage non-small cell lung cancer.

This clonotype was counted ten times or more. The CDR3 coding sequence is TGTGCCAGCAGCTTAGAATCGAAAGATACGCAGTATTTT. This codes for CASSLESKDTQYF. This rearrangement joins TRBV7-9 to TRBJ2-3; no firm D call. Trimming removed 1 base from V and 5 bases from J, with 7 bases in between. CDR1 is SEHNR and CDR2 is FQNEAQ in the germline V gene (reference sequence). The CDR3 totals 13 residues.

In its sample, this clonotype was seen many times. The chain links TRBV7-9 to TRBJ2-1; D perhaps matches TRBD2 (6 bases). Between the trimmed V and J ends, which lost 1 base and 5 bases, there was a span of 15 bases. The CDR3 runs to 16 residues. Germline-derived CDR1 and CDR2 are SEHNR and FQNEAQ (reference sequence). In nucleotides, the CDR3 is TGTGCCAGCAGCTTAGAAGGGTCATGGGGGGACAATGAGCAGTTCTTC. Protein: CASSLEGSWGDNEQFF.

This clonotype is termed medium-sized. The gene calls are TRBV11-2 and TRBJ2-3; D perhaps matches TRBD1 (6 bases). This CDR3 is built from 15 residues. Germline CDR1 reads SGHAT; CDR2 reads FQNNGV. Trimming removed 4 bases at V and 5 bases at J, with 16 bases between. CDR3 in amino acids: CASSSPLGGRDTQYF. The CDR3 coding sequence is TGTGCCAGCAGCTCACCGCTTGGGGGCAGAGATACGCAGTATTTT.

V is TRBV20-1 and J is TRBJ2-4; no reliable D call. This CDR3 has 15 residues. With 2 bases removed from V and 0 bases from J, the gap between germline ends came to 11 bases. Germline loops: CDR1 DFQATT, CDR2 SNEGSKA (reference sequence). CDR3 in amino acids: CSARPGDLAKNIQYF. In nucleotides, the CDR3 is TGCAGTGCTAGACCCGGAGACCTAGCCAAAAACATTCAGTACTTC.

At least ten counts were recorded for this clonotype. The chain employs TRBV7-2 and TRBJ2-5; D remains unclear. This CDR3 region has 11 residues. Trimming stripped 4 bases from V and 5 bases from J, with 5 bases between. Germline CDR1 is SGHTA and CDR2 is FQGNSA. The CDR3 DNA reads as TGTGCCAGCAGCTCCCAGGAGACCCAGTACTTC. Translated: CASSSQETQYF.

This clonotype is labeled as medium-sized. DNA for the CDR3: TGCAGTGCTAGAGATCGAAGGGGGAACACTGAAGCTTTCTTT. Protein product: CSARDRRGNTEAFF. The J gene is TRBJ1-1, the V gene TRBV20-1, with a possible D match to TRBD1 (5 bases). The CDR3 is 14 residues long. Deletions cut 0 bases from V and 1 base from J, with 9 bases between. The V gene's germline CDR1 is DFQATT and CDR2 SNEGSKA (reference sequence).

This clonotype turned up a few times. The chain links TRBV12-5 to TRBJ2-7; D may match TRBD1 or TRBD2 (5 bases each). Germline V gives CDR1 LGHNT, CDR2 FRNRAP. The CDR3 contains 14 residues. The germline V and J ends were trimmed by 1 base and 0 bases, with 7 bases remaining between them. CDR3 bases: TGTGCTAGTGGTTTGGGGGGGAGCTCCTACGAGCAGTACTTC. Its protein is CASGLGGSSYEQYF.

This clonotype was found many times. The J gene is TRBJ2-7, the V gene TRBV6-2 or TRBV6-3, with D perhaps given as TRBD1 or TRBD2 (5 bases each). The CDR3 length is 16 residues. Germline CDR1 reads MNHEY; CDR2 reads SVGEGT. The V end lost 2 bases, the J end lost 2 bases, and 16 bases lay between the germline ends. The CDR3 coding sequence is TGTGCCAGCAGTTACCGTCCGGGACCCCCTACCTACGAGCAGTACTTC. It codes for CASSYRPGPPTYEQYF.

In its sample, this clonotype ranks as medium-sized. This chain joins TRBV27 and TRBJ2-5; 13 bases agree with TRBD2. The germline CDR1 and CDR2 sequences are MNHEY and SMNVEV (reference sequence). J lost 2 bases, V lost 5 bases, and 11 bases had no gene match. CDR3 length: 18 residues. The CDR3 sequence is CASSLTGLAGEQQETQYF. The CDR3, as DNA: TGTGCCAGCAGTCTAACTGGACTAGCGGGAGAGCAACAAGAGACCCAGTACTTC.

This clonotype appeared a few times. J is TRBJ2-7 and V is TRBV2, with a tentative D call TRBD2 (6 bases). V lost 3 bases and J lost 5, with 20 bases in between. CDR3 length: 16 amino acids. CDR1 is SNHLY, CDR2 FYNNEI, per germline. CDR3 coding DNA: TGTGCCAGCAGTGAGCTGGATTCGTCAGGAGGGGACGAGCAGTACTTC. This encodes CASSELDSSGGDEQYF.

The gene calls are TRBV7-3 and TRBJ2-1; D could derive from TRBD1 or TRBD2 (6 bases each). Germline loops: CDR1 SGHTA, CDR2 FQGTGA. The V and J ends lost 5 bases and 9 bases respectively, with 23 bases between them. The CDR3 totals 16 residues. CDR3 coding DNA: TGTGCCAGCAGCCCGAACTGGGGGGCCAGTAAGGGTGAGCAGTTCTTC. As protein: CASSPNWGASKGEQFF.

V and J are TRBV20-1 and TRBJ1-1; D gene ambiguous. V was cut by 0 bases and J by 0 bases, with 8 bases left in between. Germline V gene data show CDR1 as DFQATT and CDR2 as SNEGSKA (reference sequence). CDR3 size: 14 residues. The CDR3 is CSARDGGMNTEAFF. The CDR3 DNA reads as TGCAGTGCTAGAGATGGAGGCATGAACACTGAAGCTTTCTTT.

This clonotype was seen repeatedly, ten times or more. The chain uses TRBV20-1 and TRBJ2-3; D ambiguous. The CDR3 sequence is 12 residues long. The germline CDR1 and CDR2 sequences are DFQATT and SNEGSKA (reference sequence). V shed 7 bases and J shed 5 bases, with 13 bases lying between them. CDR3 region: CSVWSLGDTQYF. The CDR3 region has the DNA TGCAGTGTCTGGAGTTTGGGAGATACGCAGTATTTT.

The chain is built from TRBV7-9 and TRBJ1-1; D remains ambiguous. V was pared by 3 bases and J by 10 bases, with 12 bases between. The CDR3 has 12 amino acids. Germline V gene data show CDR1 as SEHNR and CDR2 as FQNEAQ (reference sequence). CDR3 DNA sequence: TGTGCCAGCAGCTTGGGAGGAGAGGCAGCTTTCTTT. It yields the protein CASSLGGEAAFF.

This clonotype is classed as medium-sized. The chain joins TRBV20-1 to TRBJ1-5, with 10 bases matching TRBD1. Germline assignment: CDR1 DFQATT and CDR2 SNEGSKA (reference sequence). Germline trimming cut 6 bases from V and 5 bases from J; bases unmatched to any gene: 10. The CDR3 sequence is 15 residues long. The CDR3 sequence: CSAPPRTGGHQPQHF. Written as DNA, the CDR3 is TGCAGTGCCCCCCCGAGGACAGGGGGACATCAGCCCCAGCATTTT.

This clonotype is labeled medium-sized. V usage is TRBV6-2 or TRBV6-3 and J usage is TRBJ1-2, with D possibly being TRBD1 (5 bases). The germline gives CDR1 MNHEY, CDR2 SVGEGT. Deletions cut 8 bases from V and 4 bases from J, with 20 bases between. This CDR3 has 15 amino acids. CDR3 protein: CASGGGPGLIYGYTF. Written as DNA, the CDR3 is TGTGCCAGCGGCGGGGGTCCAGGCCTTATCTATGGCTACACCTTC.

By sample share, this clonotype is medium-sized (0.01 to 0.1%). J is TRBJ1-2 and V is TRBV29-1, with D unclear. V gave up 0 bases and J gave up 1 base, with 9 bases separating them. CDR1 and CDR2 from the germline V gene are SQVTM and ANQGSEA. This CDR3 has 14 residues. CDR3 bases: TGCAGCGTTGAAGAGTCGCGGAGTAACTATGGCTACACCTTC. This translates into CSVEESRSNYGYTF.

This clonotype is labeled medium-sized. This rearrangement joins TRBV5-8 to TRBJ2-2; 8 bases align to TRBD1. Losses at the gene ends were 1 base for V and 2 bases for J; bases not matched to a gene: 7. The length of the CDR3 is 17 residues. Germline values: CDR1 SGHTS, CDR2 YDEGEE. CDR3 sequence reads: CASSLPRAGGNTGELFF. The CDR3 bases are TGTGCCAGCAGCTTGCCCCGGGCAGGGGGCAACACCGGGGAGCTGTTTTTT.

This clonotype was seen ten or more times. The chain is built from TRBV14 and TRBJ2-1; 14 nucleotides match TRBD2. V trimming: 3 bases; J trimming: 3 bases; junction bases outside the gene matches: 4. Germline CDR1 reads SGHDN; CDR2 reads FVKESK. CDR3 size: 17 residues. The CDR3 here is CASSQGTSGSHYNEQFF. The CDR3 DNA follows: TGTGCCAGCAGCCAGGGGACTAGCGGGAGCCACTACAATGAGCAGTTCTTC. Filled out from reference TRBV14 and TRBJ2-1, the complete variable domain reads EAGVTQFPSHSVIEKGQTVTLRCDPISGHDNLYWYRRVMGKEIKFLLHFVKESKQDESGMPNNRFLAERTGGTYSTLKVQPAELEDSGVYFCASSQGTSGSHYNEQFFGPGTRLTVL.

This clonotype was seen repeatedly, ten times or more. V gene TRBV7-9 combines with J gene TRBJ2-3; no firm D call. Trimming took off 1 base at V and 0 bases at J, with 5 bases between the two ends. The CDR3 is 14 amino acids. Looked up from germline, CDR1 is SEHNR and CDR2 is FQNEAQ (reference sequence). CDR3 in amino acids: CASSLGRSTDTQYF. DNA for the CDR3: TGTGCCAGCAGCTTAGGTCGGAGCACAGATACGCAGTATTTT.

CDR3: CASSLRTTPWDTQYF. The DNA for the CDR3 is TGTGCCAGCAGCCTTCGGACTACCCCTTGGGATACGCAGTATTTT. The chain carries TRBV4-2 and TRBJ2-3; possibly TRBD2 for D (6 bases). Trimming shortened V by 4 bases and J by 6 bases, and 17 bases separated the two germline ends. Germline lookup yields CDR1 LGHNA and CDR2 YNFKEQ. The CDR3 sequence is 15 residues long.

This chain links TRBV20-1 with TRBJ2-7, with a tentative D call TRBD1 (5 bases). CDR1 and CDR2 from the germline V gene are DFQATT and SNEGSKA (reference sequence). The CDR3 loop spans 15 amino acids. Deletions cut 6 bases from V and 0 bases from J, with 18 bases between. Written as DNA, the CDR3 is TGCAGTGCCCGCCCGCGTGGGGCCCTCTCCTACGAGCAGTACTTC. This gives the protein CSARPRGALSYEQYF.

V usage is TRBV5-6 and J usage is TRBJ2-2; TRBD1 aligns across 7 bases. This CDR3 spans 17 amino acids. J was trimmed by 3 bases and V by 4 bases; bases with no gene match: 12. Germline lookup yields CDR1 SGHDT and CDR2 YYEEEE. The CDR3 protein is CASSGDSRWVDTGELFF. CDR3 DNA: TGTGCCAGCAGCGGGGACAGTCGATGGGTGGACACCGGGGAGCTGTTTTTT. The full variable domain, in which reference TRBV5-6 and TRBJ2-2 provide the parts outside the CDR3, is DAGVTQSPTHLIKTRGQQVTLRCSPKSGHDTVSWYQQALGQGPQFIFQYYEEEERQRGNFPDRFSGHQFPNYSSELNVNALLLGDSALYLCASSGDSRWVDTGELFFGEGSRLTVL.

This clonotype was recorded at least ten times. The J gene is TRBJ1-5, the V gene TRBV20-1, with D uncertain. This CDR3 contains 12 residues. Germline V CDR1 and CDR2: DFQATT, SNEGSKA (reference sequence). Trimming left V 4 bases short and J 5 bases short, with 9 bases between. The CDR3 loop reads CSAIGLYQPQHF. CDR3 nucleotides: TGCAGTGCTATTGGGCTGTATCAGCCCCAGCATTTT.

This sequence joins TRBV28 and TRBJ2-5; 7 bases match TRBD2. Germline-derived CDR1 and CDR2 are MDHEN and SYDVKM. The CDR3 totals 14 residues. The V segment lost 6 bases and the J segment 4 bases; nucleotides outside the gene matches: 8. The CDR3 region has the DNA TGTGCCAGCAGATTCGGGGGGATGGTAGAGACCCAGTACTTC. Its protein is CASRFGGMVETQYF.

This clonotype was seen at least ten times. J is TRBJ2-7 and V is TRBV5-1; D is possibly TRBD1 (6 bases). V lost 4 bases, J lost 2 bases, and 13 bases lay in between. Germline V lookup: CDR1 SGHRS, CDR2 YFSETQ. CDR3 size: 14 residues. CDR3: CASSREGQTYEQYF. The DNA for the CDR3 is TGCGCCAGCAGCCGTGAAGGACAGACCTACGAGCAGTACTTC. The whole variable domain, remainder taken from reference TRBV5-1 and TRBJ2-7, is KAGVTQTPRYLIKTRGQQVTLSCSPISGHRSVSWYQQTPGQGLQFLFEYFSETQRNKGNFPGRFSGRQFSNSRSEMNVSTLELGDSALYLCASSREGQTYEQYFGPGTRLTVT.

This clonotype was seen only a few times. In nucleotides, the CDR3 is TGTGCCAGCAGTGTTGAGGTTACGCAGTATTTT. It is translated as CASSVEVTQYF. V and J are TRBV2 and TRBJ2-3; D gene unclear. There are 11 residues in the CDR3. V shed 4 bases and J shed 8 bases, with 7 bases lying between them. Per the germline V gene, CDR1 is SNHLY and CDR2 is FYNNEI.

In its sample, this clonotype ranks as medium-sized. The chain links TRBV6-2 or TRBV6-3 to TRBJ1-5; no clear D. V lost 7 bases and J 0 bases, leaving 10 bases between the germline ends. CDR1 and CDR2 (germline): MNHEY, SVGEGT. The length of the CDR3 is 14 residues. Written as DNA, the CDR3 is TGTGCCAGCACCGGCGGGAATAGCAATCAGCCCCAGCATTTT. This gives the protein CASTGGNSNQPQHF.

This sequence joins TRBV11-2 and TRBJ2-3; D may be TRBD1 (6 bases). Germline V gene data show CDR1 as SGHAT and CDR2 as FQNNGV. This CDR3 has 20 residues. V lost 0 bases to trimming and J lost 4 bases, with 26 bases between them. The CDR3 nucleotides read TGTGCCAGCAGCTTAGATCCTGAAACAGGGCAGTGGGCCGCCGCAGATACGCAGTATTTT. This translates into CASSLDPETGQWAAADTQYF.